The T cell receptor beta chain under discussion was sequenced for a study of shared clonotypes between healthy human individuals. Only one count was recorded for this clone. Its specificity is not known. The assay was carried out at the deep level. Measured with immunoSEQ multiplex PCR; TCRdb has only the in-frame clones, and not every one. The table includes roughly 1,500,000 clones, 95% to 99% detected once. The CDR3 has 12 amino acids. Germline V gives CDR1 SQVTM, CDR2 ANQGSEA. Between the trimmed V and J ends, which lost 8 bases and 2 bases, there was a span of 11 bases. Nashville, Tennessee was home to all donors, each a Caucasian adult. Study-level findings and limits: When naive CD4 clonotypes were compared across several donors, 4% to 5.5% were shared.

This chain uses TRBV29-1 with TRBJ2-3, with D maybe TRBD1 (5 bases). This receptor was taken from a man aged 25 to 45 in good health. Sequencing was done on a sample of naive CD4+ T cells sorted from blood. As to subset: CD45RA+ positively selected. CDR3 sequence reads: CSPMTVTDTQYF. As DNA, the CDR3 is TGCAGCCCCATGACAGTCACAGATACGCAGTATTTT.